This T cell receptor (beta chain) emerged from a study of cytomegalovirus exposure and HLA in healthy donors. It was with 60 Vbeta and 13 Jbeta primers that the PCR ran. Profiling relied on immunoSEQ multiplex PCR, and the TCRdb table lists in-frame clones only, not all of them. The repertoire holds some 140,000 clones, with 75% to 80% as singletons. The donors (healthy individuals) were bone marrow donors. Turning to this clone: As yet, its antigen is unknown.

Findings of the study overall: Later analysis identified a missense DCLRE1C variant that was linked to TCR beta V- and J-gene trimming. Many donors shared some public TCRs, even though most TCR sequences were rare.

Material for sequencing was PBMCs. This receptor was identified in a man in his thirties or forties in good health and CMV-seronegative.

Here the CDR3 reads CASSVGRRPDTDTQYF. In DNA form, the CDR3 reads TGTGCCAGCAGCGTAGGAAGGAGGCCGGACACAGATACGCAGTATTTT. The chain links TRBV9 to TRBJ2-3; tentative D call: TRBD2 (5 bases). CDR3 size: 16 residues. Trimming stripped 0 bases from V and 2 bases from J, with 13 bases between. CDR1 is SGDLS, CDR2 YYNGEE, per germline.